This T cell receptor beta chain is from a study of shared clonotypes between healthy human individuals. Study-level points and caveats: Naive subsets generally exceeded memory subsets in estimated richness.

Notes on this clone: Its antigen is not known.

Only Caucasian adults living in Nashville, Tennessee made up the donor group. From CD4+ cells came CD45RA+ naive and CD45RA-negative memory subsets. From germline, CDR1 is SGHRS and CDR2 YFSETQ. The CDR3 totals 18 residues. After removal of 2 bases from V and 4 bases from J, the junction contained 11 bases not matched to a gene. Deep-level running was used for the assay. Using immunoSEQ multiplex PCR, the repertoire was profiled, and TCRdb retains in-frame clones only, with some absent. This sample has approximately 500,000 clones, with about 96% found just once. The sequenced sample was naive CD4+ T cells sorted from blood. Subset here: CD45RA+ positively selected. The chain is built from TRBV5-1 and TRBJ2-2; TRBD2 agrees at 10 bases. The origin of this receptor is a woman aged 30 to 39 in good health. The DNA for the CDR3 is TGCGCCAGCAGCTTCACCTCTAGCGGGAGTTCGAGCACCGGGGAGCTGTTTTTT. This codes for CASSFTSSGSSSTGELFF.